The T cell receptor beta chain described here comes from a study of Ad26.COV2.S vaccination and SARS-CoV-2 variants. At the level of the study: Enrolled in COV1001, the donor was in the Ad26.COV2.S trial arm, which received the vaccine. Findings and limits, study-wide: Similar non-spike TCR breadth was seen in vaccine and placebo recipients. Substantial breadth in spike-specific CD8+ and CD4+ T cell responses was reportedly seen after vaccination.

The sample's treatment: roughly 18 received Ad26.COV2.S at low or high dose, single or two shots; several received placebo; per-sample allocation not given. On day 63 after the first injection, vaccine and placebo recipients gave samples. Boston hosted the donor, who was an adult aged 18-55 years. TCRdb keeps only in-frame clones here, not all; method: immunoSEQ multiplex PCR. The sample holds roughly 450,000 clones, around nine tenths seen once. About this clone itself: Antigen specificity is unknown.

This clonotype originated in a person aged 18-65 years who received the Ad26.COV2.S COVID-19 vaccine or a placebo. Sequenced here: peripheral blood, sampled in a trial of Ad26.COV2.S vaccine versus placebo.

In DNA, the CDR3 is TGTGCCAGTAGTACGGACAGGGGGCCTGGAAACACCATATATTTT. Its translation is CASSTDRGPGNTIYF. The V gene is TRBV19, the J gene TRBJ1-3; 11 bases map to TRBD1. Germline V gene sequence: CDR1 LNHDA, CDR2 SQIVND (reference sequence). CDR3 size: 15 residues. The V segment lost 4 bases and the J segment 2 bases; nucleotides outside the gene matches: 1.